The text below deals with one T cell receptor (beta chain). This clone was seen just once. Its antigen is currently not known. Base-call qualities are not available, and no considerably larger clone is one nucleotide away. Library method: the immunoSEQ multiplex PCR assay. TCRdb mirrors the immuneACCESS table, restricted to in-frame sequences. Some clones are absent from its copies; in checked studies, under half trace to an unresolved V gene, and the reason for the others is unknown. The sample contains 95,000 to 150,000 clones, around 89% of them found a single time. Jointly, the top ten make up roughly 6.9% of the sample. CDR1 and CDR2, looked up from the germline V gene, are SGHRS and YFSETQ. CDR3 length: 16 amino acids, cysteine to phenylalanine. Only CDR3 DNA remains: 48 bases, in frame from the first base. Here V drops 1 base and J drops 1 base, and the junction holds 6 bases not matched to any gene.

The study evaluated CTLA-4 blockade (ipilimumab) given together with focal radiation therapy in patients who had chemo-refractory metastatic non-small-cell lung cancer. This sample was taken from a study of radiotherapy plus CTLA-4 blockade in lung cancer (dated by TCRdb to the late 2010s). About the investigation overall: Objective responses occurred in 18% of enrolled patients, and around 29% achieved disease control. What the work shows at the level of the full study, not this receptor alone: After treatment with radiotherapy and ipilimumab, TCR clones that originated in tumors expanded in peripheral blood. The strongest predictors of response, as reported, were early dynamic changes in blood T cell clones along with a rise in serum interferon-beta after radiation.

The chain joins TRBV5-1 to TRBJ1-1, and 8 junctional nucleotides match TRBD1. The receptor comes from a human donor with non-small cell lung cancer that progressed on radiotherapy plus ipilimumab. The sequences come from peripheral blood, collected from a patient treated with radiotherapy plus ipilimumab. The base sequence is TGCGCCAGCAGCTTGAAAACCGGGACAGGGAACACTGAAGCTTTCTTT. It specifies CASSLKTGTGNTEAFF.